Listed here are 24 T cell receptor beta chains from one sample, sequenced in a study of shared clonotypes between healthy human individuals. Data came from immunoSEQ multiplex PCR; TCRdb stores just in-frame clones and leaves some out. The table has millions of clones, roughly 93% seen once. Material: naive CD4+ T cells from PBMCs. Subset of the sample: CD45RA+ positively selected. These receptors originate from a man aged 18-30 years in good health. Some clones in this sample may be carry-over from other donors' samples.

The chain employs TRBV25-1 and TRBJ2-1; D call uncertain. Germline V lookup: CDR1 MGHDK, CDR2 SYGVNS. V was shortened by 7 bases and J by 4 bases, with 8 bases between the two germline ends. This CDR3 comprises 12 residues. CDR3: CASKGRYNEQFF. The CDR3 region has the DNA TGTGCCAGCAAGGGTAGATACAATGAGCAGTTCTTC.

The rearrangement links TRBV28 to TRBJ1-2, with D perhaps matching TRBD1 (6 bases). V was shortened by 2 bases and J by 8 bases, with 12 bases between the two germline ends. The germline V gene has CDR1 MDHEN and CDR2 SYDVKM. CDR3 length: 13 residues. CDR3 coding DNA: TGTGCCAGCAGTTTAATGGGGGCTGGCGGCTACACCTTC. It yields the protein CASSLMGAGGYTF.

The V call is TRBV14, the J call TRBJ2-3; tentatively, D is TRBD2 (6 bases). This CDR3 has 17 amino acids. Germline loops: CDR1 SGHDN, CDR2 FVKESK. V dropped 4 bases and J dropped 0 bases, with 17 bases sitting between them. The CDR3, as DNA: TGTGCCAGCAGCCGCCATTTCCTAGCGTCTAGCACAGATACGCAGTATTTT. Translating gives CASSRHFLASSTDTQYF.

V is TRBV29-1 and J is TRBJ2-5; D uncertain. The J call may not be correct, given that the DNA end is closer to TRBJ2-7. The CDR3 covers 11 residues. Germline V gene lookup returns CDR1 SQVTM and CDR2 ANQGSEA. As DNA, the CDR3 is TGCAGCGTCGCCGGTTGGGACGAGCAGTACTTC. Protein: CSVAGWDEQYF.

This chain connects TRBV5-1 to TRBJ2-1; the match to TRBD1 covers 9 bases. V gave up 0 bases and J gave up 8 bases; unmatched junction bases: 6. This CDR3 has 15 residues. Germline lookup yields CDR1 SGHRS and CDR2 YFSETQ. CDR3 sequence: CASSLGPGQGHEQFF. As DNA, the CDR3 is TGCGCCAGCAGCTTGGGCCCGGGACAGGGCCATGAGCAGTTCTTC.

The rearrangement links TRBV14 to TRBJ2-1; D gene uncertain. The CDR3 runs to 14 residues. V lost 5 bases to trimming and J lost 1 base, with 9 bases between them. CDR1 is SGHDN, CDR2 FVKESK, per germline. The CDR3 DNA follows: TGTGCCAGCAGCATGGGCGGATCCTACAATGAGCAGTTCTTC. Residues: CASSMGGSYNEQFF.

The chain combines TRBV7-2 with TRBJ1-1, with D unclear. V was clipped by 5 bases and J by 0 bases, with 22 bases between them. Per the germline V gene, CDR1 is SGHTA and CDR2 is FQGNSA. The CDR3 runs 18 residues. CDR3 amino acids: CASSTGRTYSLMNTEAFF. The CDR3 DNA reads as TGTGCCAGCAGCACGGGCAGGACCTATTCGCTCATGAACACTGAAGCTTTCTTT. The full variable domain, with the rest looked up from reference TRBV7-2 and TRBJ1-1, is GAGVSQSPSNKVTEKGKDVELRCDPISGHTALYWYRQSLGQGLEFLIYFQGNSAPDKSGLPSDRFSAERTGGSVSTLTIQRTQQEDSAVYLCASSTGRTYSLMNTEAFFGQGTRLTVV.

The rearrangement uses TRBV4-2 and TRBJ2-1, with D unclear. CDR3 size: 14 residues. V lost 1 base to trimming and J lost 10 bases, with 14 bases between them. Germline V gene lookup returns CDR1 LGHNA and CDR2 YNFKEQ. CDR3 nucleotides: TGTGCCAGCAGCCAAGGCAGACAAATGGGGGAGCAGTTCTTC. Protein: CASSQGRQMGEQFF.

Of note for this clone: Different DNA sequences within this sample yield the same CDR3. Here the CDR3 reads CASSRRAQETQYF. The CDR3 region has the DNA TGTGCCAGCAGCAGGAGGGCTCAAGAGACCCAGTACTTC. This rearrangement joins TRBV7-2 to TRBJ2-5, with D possibly matching TRBD2 (6 bases). V lost 5 bases and J lost 2, with 9 bases in between. Germline lookup yields CDR1 SGHTA and CDR2 FQGNSA. This CDR3 contains 13 residues.

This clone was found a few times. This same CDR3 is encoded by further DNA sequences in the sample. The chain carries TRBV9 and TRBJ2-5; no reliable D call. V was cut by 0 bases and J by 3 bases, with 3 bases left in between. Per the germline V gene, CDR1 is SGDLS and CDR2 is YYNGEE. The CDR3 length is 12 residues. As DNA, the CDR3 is TGTGCCAGCAGCGTAGCGGAAGAGACCCAGTACTTC. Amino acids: CASSVAEETQYF.

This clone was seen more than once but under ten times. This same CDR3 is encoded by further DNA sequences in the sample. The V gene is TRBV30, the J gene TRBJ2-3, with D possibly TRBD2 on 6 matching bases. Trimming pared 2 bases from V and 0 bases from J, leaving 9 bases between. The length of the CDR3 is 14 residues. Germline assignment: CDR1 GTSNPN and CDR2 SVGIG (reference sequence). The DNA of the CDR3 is TGTGCCTGGAGTTCCGGGACTAGCACAGATACGCAGTATTTT. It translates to CAWSSGTSTDTQYF.

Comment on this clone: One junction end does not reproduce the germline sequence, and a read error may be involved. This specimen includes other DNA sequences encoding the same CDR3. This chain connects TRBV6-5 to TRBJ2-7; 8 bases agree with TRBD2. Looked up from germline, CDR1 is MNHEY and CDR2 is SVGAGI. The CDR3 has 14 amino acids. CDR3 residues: CASSPGGRPYEQYF. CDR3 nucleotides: TGCGCCAGCAGCCCGGGGGGGAGACCCTACGAGCAGTACTTC.

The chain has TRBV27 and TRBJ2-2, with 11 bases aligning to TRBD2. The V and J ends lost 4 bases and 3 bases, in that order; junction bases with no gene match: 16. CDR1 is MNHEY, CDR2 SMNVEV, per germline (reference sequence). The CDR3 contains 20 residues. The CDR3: CASSSHQGQGTSGHTGELFF. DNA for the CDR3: TGTGCCAGCAGTTCGCATCAGGGCCAGGGGACTAGCGGACACACCGGGGAGCTGTTTTTT.

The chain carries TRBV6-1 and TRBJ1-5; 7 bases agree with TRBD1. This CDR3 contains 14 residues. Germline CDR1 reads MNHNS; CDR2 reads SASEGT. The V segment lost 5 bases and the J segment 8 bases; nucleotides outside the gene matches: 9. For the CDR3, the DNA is TGTGCCAGCAGTACGACAGGGCGGCTAGAGCCCCAGCATTTT. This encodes CASSTTGRLEPQHF.

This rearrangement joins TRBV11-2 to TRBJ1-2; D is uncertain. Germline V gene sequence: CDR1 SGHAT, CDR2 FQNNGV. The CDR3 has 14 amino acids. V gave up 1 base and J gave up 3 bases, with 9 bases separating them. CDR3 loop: CASSLVEPHYGYTF. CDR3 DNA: TGTGCCAGCAGCTTAGTCGAGCCACACTATGGCTACACCTTC.

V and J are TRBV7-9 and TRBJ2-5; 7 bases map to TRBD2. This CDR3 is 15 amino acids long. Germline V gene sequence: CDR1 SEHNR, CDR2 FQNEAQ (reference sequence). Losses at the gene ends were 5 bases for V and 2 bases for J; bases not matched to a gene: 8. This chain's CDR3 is CASSPGLGGQETQYF. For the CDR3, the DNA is TGTGCCAGCAGCCCAGGACTAGGAGGGCAAGAGACCCAGTACTTC.

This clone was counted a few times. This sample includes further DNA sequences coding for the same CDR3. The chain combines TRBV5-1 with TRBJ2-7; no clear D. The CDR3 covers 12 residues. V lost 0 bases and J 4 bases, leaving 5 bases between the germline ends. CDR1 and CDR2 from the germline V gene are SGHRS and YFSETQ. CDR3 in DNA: TGCGCCAGCAGCTTGGAAGGGTACGAGCAGTACTTC. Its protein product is CASSLEGYEQYF. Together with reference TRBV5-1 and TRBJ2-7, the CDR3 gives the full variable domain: KAGVTQTPRYLIKTRGQQVTLSCSPISGHRSVSWYQQTPGQGLQFLFEYFSETQRNKGNFPGRFSGRQFSNSRSEMNVSTLELGDSALYLCASSLEGYEQYFGPGTRLTVT.

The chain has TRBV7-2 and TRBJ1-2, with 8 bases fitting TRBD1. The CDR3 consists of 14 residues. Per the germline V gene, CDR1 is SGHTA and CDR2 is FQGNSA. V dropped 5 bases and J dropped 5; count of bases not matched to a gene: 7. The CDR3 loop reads CASSQGTGPYGYTF. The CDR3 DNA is TGTGCCAGCAGCCAAGGGACAGGTCCTTATGGCTACACCTTC.

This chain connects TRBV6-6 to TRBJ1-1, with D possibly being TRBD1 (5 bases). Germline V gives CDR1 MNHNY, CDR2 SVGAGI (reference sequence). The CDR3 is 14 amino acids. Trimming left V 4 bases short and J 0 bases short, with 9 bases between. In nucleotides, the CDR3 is TGTGCCAGCAGTTCCGGGACGATGAACACTGAAGCTTTCTTT. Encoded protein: CASSSGTMNTEAFF.

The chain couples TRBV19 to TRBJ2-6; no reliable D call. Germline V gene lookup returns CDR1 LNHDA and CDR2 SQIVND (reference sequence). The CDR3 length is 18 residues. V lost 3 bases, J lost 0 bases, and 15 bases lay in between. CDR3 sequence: CASSMGSFYRSGANVLTF. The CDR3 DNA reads TGTGCCAGTAGTATGGGCAGCTTCTACCGCTCTGGGGCCAACGTCCTGACTTTC.

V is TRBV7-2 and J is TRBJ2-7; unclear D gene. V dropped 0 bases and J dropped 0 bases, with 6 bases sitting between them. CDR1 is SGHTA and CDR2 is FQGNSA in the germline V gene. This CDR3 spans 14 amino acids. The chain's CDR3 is CASSLALSSYEQYF. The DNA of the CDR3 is TGTGCCAGCAGCTTAGCGCTTAGCTCCTACGAGCAGTACTTC. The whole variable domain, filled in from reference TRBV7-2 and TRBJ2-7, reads GAGVSQSPSNKVTEKGKDVELRCDPISGHTALYWYRQSLGQGLEFLIYFQGNSAPDKSGLPSDRFSAERTGGSVSTLTIQRTQQEDSAVYLCASSLALSSYEQYFGPGTRLTVT.

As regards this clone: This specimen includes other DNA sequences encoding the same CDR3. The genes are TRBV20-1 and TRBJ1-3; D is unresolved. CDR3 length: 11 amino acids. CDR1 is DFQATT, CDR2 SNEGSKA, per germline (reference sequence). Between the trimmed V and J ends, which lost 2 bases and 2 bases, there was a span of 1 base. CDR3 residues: CSARTGNTIYF. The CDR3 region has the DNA TGCAGTGCTAGAACTGGAAACACCATATATTTT.

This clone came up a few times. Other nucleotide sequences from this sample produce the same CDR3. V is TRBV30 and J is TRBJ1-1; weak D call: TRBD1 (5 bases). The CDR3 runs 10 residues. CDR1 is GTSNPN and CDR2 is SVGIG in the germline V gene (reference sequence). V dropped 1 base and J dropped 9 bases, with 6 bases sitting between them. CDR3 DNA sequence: TGTGCCTGGAGTGGGGGGAAAGCTTTCTTT. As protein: CAWSGGKAFF.

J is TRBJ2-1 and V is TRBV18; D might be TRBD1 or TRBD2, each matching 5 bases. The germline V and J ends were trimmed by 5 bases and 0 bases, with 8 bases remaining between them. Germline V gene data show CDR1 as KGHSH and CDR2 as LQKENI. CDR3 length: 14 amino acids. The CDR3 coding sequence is TGTGCCAGCTCAGGGACGAGCTCCTACAATGAGCAGTTCTTC. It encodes CASSGTSSYNEQFF.